This T cell receptor (beta chain) originates from a study of T cell responses to AZD1222 COVID-19 vaccine. J gave up 5 bases and V 2 bases, and 4 bases lay outside the gene matches. CDR1 and CDR2 (germline): SGHTA, FQGTGA. This CDR3 spans 14 amino acids. Clones were sequenced by immunoSEQ multiplex PCR, and TCRdb holds only the in-frame ones, with some missing. This table holds about 87,000 clones, approximately 88% found once. V and J are TRBV7-3 and TRBJ1-2; 8 nucleotides line up with TRBD1. The source material was peripheral blood, sampled on day 0 of AZD1222 vaccination. This clonotype was obtained from an adult in good health. The chain's CDR3 is CASSLGQGPYGYTF. The CDR3 DNA sequence: TGTGCCAGCAGCTTAGGACAGGGCCCTTATGGCTACACCTTC. The full variable domain, its missing parts supplied by reference TRBV7-3 and TRBJ1-2, is GAGVSQTPSNKVTEKGKYVELRCDPISGHTALYWYRQSLGQGPEFLIYFQGTGAADDSGLPNDRFFAVRPEGSVSTLKIQRTERGDSAVYLCASSLGQGPYGYTFGSGTRLTVV.